The 12 T cell receptor beta chains listed next were all sequenced from one sample in a study of cytomegalovirus exposure and HLA in healthy donors (dated by TCRdb to between 2016 and 2019). Library preparation employed the immunoSEQ multiplex PCR assay. For the multiplex PCR, a mixture combining 60 forward primers for TCR Vbeta segments and 13 reverse primers for TCR Jbeta segments was used. Entries here come from immuneACCESS through TCRdb and include only in-frame sequences with V and J called. Some clones fail to appear in such tables; in the studies checked, an unresolved V gene covers under half of the shortfall, and the cause of the remainder is unknown. This sample comprises around 100,000 clones, 55% to 70% of them detected only once. The ten largest clones capture about 2.2% of the sample. Sequenced: PBMCs. These receptors were obtained from a woman aged 30 to 39 in good health and CMV-seronegative.

J is TRBJ2-6 and V is TRBV9; a weak D match, TRBD2 (5 bases). V lost 0 bases and J 3 bases, leaving 7 bases between the germline ends. The CDR3 contains 15 residues. Germline V gives CDR1 SGDLS, CDR2 YYNGEE. CDR3 in DNA: TGTGCCAGCAGCGTAGGAGGGCTTGGGGCCAACGTCCTGACTTTC. Amino acid sequence: CASSVGGLGANVLTF.

The V call is TRBV7-9, the J call TRBJ2-7, with D possibly matching TRBD2 (5 bases). CDR3 length equals 14 residues. V was shortened by 6 bases and J by 0 bases, with 12 bases between the two germline ends. The germline V gene encodes CDR1 SEHNR and CDR2 FQNEAQ (reference sequence). The CDR3 coding sequence is TGTGCCAGCAGACCCACGGGAAACTCCTACGAGCAGTACTTC. This translates into CASRPTGNSYEQYF.

CDR3 residues: CASSMRRGLSSGANVLTF. The CDR3 DNA sequence: TGTGCCAGTAGTATGAGGCGGGGACTAAGCTCTGGGGCCAACGTCCTGACTTTC. This chain joins TRBV19 and TRBJ2-6; 7 bases map to TRBD2. The J segment lost 0 bases and the V segment lost 3 bases, leaving 8 bases of the junction unmatched. Germline V lookup: CDR1 LNHDA, CDR2 SQIVND (reference sequence). CDR3 length equals 18 residues.

This sequence joins TRBV7-9 and TRBJ1-6; no firm D call. Germline-derived CDR1 and CDR2 are SEHNR and FQNEAQ (reference sequence). Trimming removed 5 bases at V and 7 bases at J, with 9 bases between. This CDR3 is 13 amino acids long. Here the CDR3 reads CASSPTPNSPLHF. Written as DNA, the CDR3 is TGTGCCAGCAGCCCTACTCCGAATTCACCCCTCCACTTT.

The chain couples TRBV4-3 to TRBJ2-2; 7 bases are a match to TRBD2. The CDR3 contains 18 residues. The V and J ends lost 3 bases and 5 bases, in that order; junction bases with no gene match: 15. The germline gives CDR1 LGHNA, CDR2 YSLEER. The CDR3 region is CASSHLWDAGVGTGELFF. The CDR3 DNA follows: TGCGCCAGCAGCCATCTCTGGGACGCGGGAGTAGGGACCGGGGAGCTGTTTTTT.

The chain employs TRBV6-5 and TRBJ2-5, with D possibly TRBD1 on 5 matching bases. CDR3 length equals 15 residues. CDR1 is MNHEY, CDR2 SVGAGI, per germline. V lost 5 bases and J lost 2, with 15 bases in between. The CDR3 DNA reads TGTGCCAGCAGTCAGGGATTGGGGAATCAAGAGACCCAGTACTTC. It specifies CASSQGLGNQETQYF.

The V call is TRBV5-4, the J call TRBJ2-5; TRBD2 aligns across 8 bases. Germline CDR1 reads SGHNT; CDR2 reads YYREEE (reference sequence). V trimming: 0 bases; J trimming: 7 bases; junction bases outside the gene matches: 5. The CDR3 covers 14 residues. DNA of the CDR3: TGTGCCAGCAGCTTGGAAGCGGGAGTTGCGACCCAGTACTTC. Its translation is CASSLEAGVATQYF.

The V and J genes are TRBV19 and TRBJ2-5, with 9 bases lining up with TRBD1. V was pared by 6 bases and J by 4 bases, with 6 bases of the junction left unmatched. CDR1 is LNHDA and CDR2 is SQIVND in the germline V gene (reference sequence). The CDR3 spans 14 residues. DNA of the CDR3: TGTGCCAGTAGCGACAGGGGGTTCGGAGAGACCCAGTACTTC. Its translation: CASSDRGFGETQYF.

This chain uses TRBV7-2 with TRBJ1-6; 8 positions match TRBD1. Germline CDR1 reads SGHTA; CDR2 reads FQGNSA. The length of the CDR3 is 14 residues. Trimming cost V 4 bases and J 10 bases; bases outside gene matches: 6. Here the CDR3 DNA reads TGTGCCAGCAGCTCAGGGGGCTACGGATCACCCCTCCACTTT. Translation: CASSSGGYGSPLHF.

Concerning this clone: An end of the junction does not agree with germline; a read error may underlie this. The chain couples TRBV14 to TRBJ1-6; D unclear. CDR1 SGHDN and CDR2 FVKESK come from the germline V gene. This CDR3 has 14 amino acids. CDR3 residues: CASSQDSYYSPLHF. Written as DNA, the CDR3 is TGTGCCAGCAGCCAAGATTCCTATTATTCACCCCTCCACTTT.

The CDR3 region is CASVGLTYEQYF. CDR3 nucleotide sequence: TGTGCCAGCGTCGGACTTACCTACGAGCAGTACTTC. This rearrangement joins TRBV28 to TRBJ2-7; TRBD2 is a possible D gene (5 bases). This CDR3 spans 12 amino acids. V lost 8 bases, J lost 2 bases, and 10 bases lay in between. Looked up from germline, CDR1 is MDHEN and CDR2 is SYDVKM.

The chain couples TRBV29-1 to TRBJ2-7; 7 bases are a match to TRBD1. Unmatched junction bases numbered 8, after V lost 1 base and J lost 5 bases. Germline CDR1 is SQVTM and CDR2 is ANQGSEA. This CDR3 spans 14 amino acids. CDR3 sequence: CSVEGGKGADEQYF. As DNA, the CDR3 is TGCAGCGTTGAAGGGGGTAAGGGGGCGGACGAGCAGTACTTC.